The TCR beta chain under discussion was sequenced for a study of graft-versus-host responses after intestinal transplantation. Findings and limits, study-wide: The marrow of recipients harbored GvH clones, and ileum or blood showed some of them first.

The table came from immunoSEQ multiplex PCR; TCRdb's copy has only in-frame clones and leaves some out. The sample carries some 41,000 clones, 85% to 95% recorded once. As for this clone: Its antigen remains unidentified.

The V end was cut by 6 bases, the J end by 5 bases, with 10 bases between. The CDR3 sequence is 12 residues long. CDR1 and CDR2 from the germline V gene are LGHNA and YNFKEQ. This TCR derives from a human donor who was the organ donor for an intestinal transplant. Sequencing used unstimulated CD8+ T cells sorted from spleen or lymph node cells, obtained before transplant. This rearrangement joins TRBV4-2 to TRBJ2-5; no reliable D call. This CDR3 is CASRGDEETQYF. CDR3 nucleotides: TGTGCCAGCAGGGGTGACGAGGAGACCCAGTACTTC.